The rows below give T cell receptor beta chains drawn from one sample of a study of T cells after yellow fever vaccination. TCRdb itself ran the 5' RACE reads through MiXCR, one entry per CDR3 protein. The sample includes approximately 300,000 distinct CDR3 sequences, about 9.5% of them seen just once. Sequencing was performed on PBMCs, taken on the day of the first yellow fever vaccination. The receptors originated from a young man who received the YFV17D yellow fever vaccine. Each CDR3 is given with its conserved first and last residue. Each record gives: CDR3 length, V gene, J gene, CDR3 protein.

13	TRBV12-3/TRBV12-4	TRBJ2-4	CASSETGGYIQYF
17	TRBV6-2/TRBV6-3	TRBJ2-1	CASVPQEGLAGQGEQFF
16	TRBV21-1	TRBJ2-2	CASSNCGRGRAGELFF
17	TRBV5-6	TRBJ2-5	CASSSRPSGGGQETQYF
15	TRBV27	TRBJ1-2	CASSLQGGRNYGYTF
16	TRBV7-9	TRBJ2-6	CASSARGSSGANVLTF
11	TRBV29-1	TRBJ2-7	CSVEDVGEQYF
13	TRBV4-3	TRBJ2-1	CASSQAVHHEQFF
15	TRBV5-8	TRBJ1-5	CASSRPGQGTQPQHF
14	TRBV5-5	TRBJ1-1	CASSPRDSNTEAFF
16	TRBV20-1	TRBJ2-2	CCANTWGQGADGELFF
16	TRBV5-1	TRBJ2-3	CASSLTDRGAGGAQYF
16	TRBV24-1	TRBJ2-3	CATSDPSGDRADTQYF
16	TRBV5-1	TRBJ1-1	CASSSVGPTMNTEAFF
15	TRBV4-3	TRBJ2-5	CASSQDIGQQETQYF
15	TRBV12-3/TRBV12-4	TRBJ1-3	CASRETGFAGNTIYF
15	TRBV4-1	TRBJ1-4	CASSQDSAGNEKLFF
13	TRBV11-2	TRBJ2-2	CARSAGVAGELFF
15	TRBV20-1	TRBJ1-3	CSAYRHGDSGNTIYF
15	TRBV6-1	TRBJ1-2	CASNNNRGIDYGYTF
16	TRBV7-2	TRBJ2-3	CASSLGRGLAGNRQYF
14	TRBV28	TRBJ1-4	CATLPAGALEKLFF
13	TRBV6-1	TRBJ2-6	CASSRQGPHVLTF
16	TRBV29-1	TRBJ2-3	CSVEDGGAGPPDTQYF
15	TRBV13	TRBJ2-3	CASSPDSSVTDTQYF
14	TRBV29-1	TRBJ1-3	CSVDDGRSGNTIYF
16	TRBV19	TRBJ1-1	CASSYRTGHMNTEAFF
14	TRBV11-2	TRBJ1-6	CASSFPAPNSPLHF
16	TRBV4-2	TRBJ2-3	CASSQDLAGGTDTQYF
16	TRBV7-2	TRBJ2-3	CASRGGTLHITDTQYF
13	TRBV6-1	TRBJ2-7	CASSVQGIYEQYF
15	TRBV12-3/TRBV12-4	TRBJ2-2	CATITQDTGTGELFF
17	TRBV4-3	TRBJ2-3	CASSQDPSGGFSDTQYF